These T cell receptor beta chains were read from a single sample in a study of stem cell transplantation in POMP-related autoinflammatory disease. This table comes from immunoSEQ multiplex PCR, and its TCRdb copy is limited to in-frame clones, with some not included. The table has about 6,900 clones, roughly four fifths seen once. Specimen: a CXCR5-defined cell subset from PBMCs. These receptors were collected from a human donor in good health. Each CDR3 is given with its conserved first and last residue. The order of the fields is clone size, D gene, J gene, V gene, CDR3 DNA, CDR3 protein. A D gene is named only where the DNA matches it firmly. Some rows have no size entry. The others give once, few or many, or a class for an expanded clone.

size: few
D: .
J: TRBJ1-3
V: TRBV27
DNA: TGTGCCAGCAGTTTGGTTAGGGGCAAAGGGAACACCATATATTTT
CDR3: CASSLVRGKGNTIYF

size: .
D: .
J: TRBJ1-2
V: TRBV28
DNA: TGTGCCAGCAGTTCCGGGGACGCCGAAGTCTATGGCTACACCTTC
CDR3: CASSSGDAEVYGYTF

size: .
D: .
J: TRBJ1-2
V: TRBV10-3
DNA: TGTGCCATCACTTCGTCAGCTAACTATGGCTACACCTTC
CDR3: CAITSSANYGYTF

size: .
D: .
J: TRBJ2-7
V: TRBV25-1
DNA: TGTGCCAGCAGTGCACCCACTCCCGGGGAGCAGTACTTC
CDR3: CASSAPTPGEQYF

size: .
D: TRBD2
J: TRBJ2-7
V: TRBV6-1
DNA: TGTGCCAGCAGTGAGGTGGCGGGGGGGCATTACGAGCAGTACTTC
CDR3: CASSEVAGGHYEQYF

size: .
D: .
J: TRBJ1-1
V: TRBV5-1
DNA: TGCGCCAGCAGCTTCGGAGGTCGGCCGAACACTGAAGCTTTCTTT
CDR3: CASSFGGRPNTEAFF

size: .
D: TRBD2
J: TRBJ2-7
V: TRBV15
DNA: TGTGCCACCAGCAGCTTTAGCGGGGGGGCCGGGGAGCAGTACTTC
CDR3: CATSSFSGGAGEQYF

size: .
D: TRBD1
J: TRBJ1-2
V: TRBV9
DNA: TGTGCCAGCAGCGTGCAAGGACAGGGGAGACTAAGTGGCTACACCTTC
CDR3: CASSVQGQGRLSGYTF

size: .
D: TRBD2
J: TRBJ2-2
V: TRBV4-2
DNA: TGTGCCAGCAGGCTACTAGCGGGGGGCGCGAACACCGGGGAGCTGTTTTTT
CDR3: CASRLLAGGANTGELFF

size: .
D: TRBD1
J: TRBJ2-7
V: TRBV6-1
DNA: TGTGCCAGCAGTAGGGGACAGGAGTCCTACGAGCAGTACTTC
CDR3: CASSRGQESYEQYF

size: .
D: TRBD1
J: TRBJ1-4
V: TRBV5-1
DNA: TGCGCCAGCAGCCATGGACAGGGCAAGGAAAAACTGTTTTTT
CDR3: CASSHGQGKEKLFF

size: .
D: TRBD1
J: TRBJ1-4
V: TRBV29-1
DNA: TGCAGCGTTGAAGATAACAGGGGTACTAATGAAAAACTGTTTTTT
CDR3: CSVEDNRGTNEKLFF

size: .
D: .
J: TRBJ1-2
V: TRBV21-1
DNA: TGTGCGAAGGAGTGGAGGGGGCGCAACTATGGCTACACCTTC
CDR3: CAKEWRGRNYGYTF

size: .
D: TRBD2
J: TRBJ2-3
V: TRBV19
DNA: TGTGCCCCGACTAGCGGGGGGGCCAATTGCACAGATACGCAGTATTTT
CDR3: CAPTSGGANCTDTQYF

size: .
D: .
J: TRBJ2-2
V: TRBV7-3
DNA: TGTGCCAGCAGCTTAACAGGGAGCACCGGGGAGCTGTTTTTT
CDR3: CASSLTGSTGELFF

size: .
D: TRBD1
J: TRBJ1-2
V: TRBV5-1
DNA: TGCGCCAGTGCCGGCGGCCGGGACAGCCCCACGCACTATGGCTACACCTTC
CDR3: CASAGGRDSPTHYGYTF

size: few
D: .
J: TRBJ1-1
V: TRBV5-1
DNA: TGCGCCAGCAGCGTAGAAGGACTAGAAGCTTTCTTT
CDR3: CASSVEGLEAFF

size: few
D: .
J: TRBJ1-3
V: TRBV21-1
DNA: TGTGCCAGCAGCACCATAGTCCCTGGAAACACCATATATTTT
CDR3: CASSTIVPGNTIYF

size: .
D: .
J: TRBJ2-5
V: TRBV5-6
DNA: TGTGCCAGCAGCTTGGCGTTAGGAGAGCAGTACTTC
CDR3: CASSLALGEQYF

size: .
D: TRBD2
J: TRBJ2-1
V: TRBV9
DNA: TGTGCCAGCAGCGTAGCTTCGGGAAGCGGGGGGGCTAAGCAGTTCTTC
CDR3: CASSVASGSGGAKQFF

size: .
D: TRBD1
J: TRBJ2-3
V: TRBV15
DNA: TGTGCCACCAGCAGAGGTCAGGGGGACACAGATACGCAGTATTTT
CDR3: CATSRGQGDTDTQYF

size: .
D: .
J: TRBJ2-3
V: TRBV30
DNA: TGTGCCTGGAGTGTCACCGGCGGTGGAACAGATACGCAGTATTTT
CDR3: CAWSVTGGGTDTQYF

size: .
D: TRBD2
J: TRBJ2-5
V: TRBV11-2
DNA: TGTGCCAGCAGCTCCCATTTAAGCCGTGGTAGCGGGGGGCCAGAGACCCAGTACTTC
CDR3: CASSSHLSRGSGGPETQYF